A single sample is the source of the 25 T cell receptor beta chains below, sequenced in a study of breast tumors, draining lymph nodes, adjacent tissues. Via MiXCR, TCRdb re-called the multiplex PCR reads, giving one row per CDR3 protein. The sample carries over 250,000 distinct CDR3 sequences, 30% recorded once. Samples came from axillary lymph nodes draining the breast cancer. Sequences were obtained from axillary lymph node tissue. These TCRs come from a female donor with breast cancer. Some clones in this sample may be carry-over from other donors' samples.

The chain uses TRBV5-4 and TRBJ1-6; 11 bases match TRBD1. Germline V gene data show CDR1 as SGHNT and CDR2 as YYREEE (reference sequence). The CDR3 length is 16 residues. After removal of 4 bases from V and 6 bases from J, the junction contained 6 bases not matched to a gene. In DNA form, the CDR3 reads TGTGCCAGCAGCGCGGGCGGGACAGGGGGTAATTCACCCCTCCACTTT. The encoded protein is CASSAGGTGGNSPLHF.

V gene TRBV19 combines with J gene TRBJ1-1; possibly TRBD1 for D (5 bases). Germline values: CDR1 LNHDA, CDR2 SQIVND (reference sequence). CDR3 length: 17 residues. The V end was cut by 2 bases, the J end by 2 bases, with 18 bases between. This CDR3 reads CASSINPRTRKNTEAFF. CDR3 DNA sequence: TGTGCCAGTAGTATAAACCCTAGGACACGGAAAAACACTGAAGCTTTCTTT.

A few counts support this clonotype. The rearrangement uses TRBV19 and TRBJ2-3; TRBD2 matches at 11 bases. The trim removed 9 bases at V and 2 bases at J, leaving 10 bases unmatched. Per the germline V gene, CDR1 is LNHDA and CDR2 is SQIVND (reference sequence). The CDR3 runs to 16 residues. In nucleotides, the CDR3 is TGTGCCAGCTCACTCACTAGCGGGAGTATCACAGATACGCAGTATTTT. Residues: CASSLTSGSITDTQYF.

This chain uses TRBV19 with TRBJ2-2; possible D gene TRBD1, 5 bases. The assigned J gene may be wrong: the sequence end matches TRBJ1-1 better. The CDR3 runs to 16 residues. Germline V lookup: CDR1 LNHDA, CDR2 SQIVND (reference sequence). This CDR3 reads CASSIRGRTDDTEAFF. As DNA, the CDR3 is TGTGCCAGTAGTATTAGGGGTCGGACGGATGACACTGAAGCTTTCTTT.

This chain links TRBV19 with TRBJ1-5, with 7 bases aligning to TRBD1. V lost 3 bases and J lost 11; bases outside the gene matches: 13. CDR1 is LNHDA, CDR2 SQIVND, per germline (reference sequence). The CDR3 covers 15 residues. CDR3 in DNA: TGTGCCAGTAGTATCCGAGCAGGGGGGATAGGGTCCCAGCATTTT. Its translation: CASSIRAGGIGSQHF. The full variable domain, rest sourced from reference TRBV19 and TRBJ1-5, is DGGITQSPKYLFRKEGQNVTLSCEQNLNHDAMYWYRQDPGQGLRLIYYSQIVNDFQKGDIAEGYSVSREKKESFPLTVTSAQKNPTAFYLCASSIRAGGIGSQHFGDGTRLSIL.

The chain carries TRBV19 and TRBJ2-5, with 10 bases identical to TRBD2. The ends lost 5 bases at V and 1 base at J; junction bases unmatched: 4. Germline V gives CDR1 LNHDA, CDR2 SQIVND (reference sequence). There are 15 residues in the CDR3. In nucleotides, the CDR3 is TGTGCCAGTAGTGAGAGGACTAGCGGCCAAGAGACCCAGTACTTC. Protein: CASSERTSGQETQYF.

This clonotype was recorded a few times. Being one base from a much bigger clone, this may be a read error. The chain carries TRBV19 and TRBJ2-7; 7 nucleotides agree with TRBD1. The ends lost 3 bases at V and 3 bases at J; junction bases unmatched: 8. Looked up from germline, CDR1 is LNHDA and CDR2 is SQIVND (reference sequence). CDR3 length: 15 amino acids. This CDR3 reads CASSILCRQGYEQYF. DNA of the CDR3: TGTGCCAGTAGTATCCTCTGCCGACAGGGCTACGAGCAGTACTTC.

Concerning this clonotype: Since no conserved phenylalanine or tryptophan closes the CDR3, a read error is the likely cause. It is unclear where the CDR3 begins or ends on the DNA, so no DNA is shown, and the CDR3 is as TCRdb lists it. V is TRBV10-3 and J is TRBJ2-3; the DNA was not used to check the table's D call, TRBD1. Germline V CDR1 and CDR2: ENHRY, SYGVKD. The CDR3 length equals 16 residues, ends included. CDR3 region: CAITLGQSPSTDTQYL.

V usage is TRBV19 and J usage is TRBJ1-1; 8 nucleotides line up with TRBD1. J lost 0 bases, V lost 6 bases, and 12 bases had no gene match. This CDR3 is 17 amino acids long. From germline, CDR1 is LNHDA and CDR2 SQIVND (reference sequence). The CDR3 DNA reads TGTGCCAGTAGACACTCCGGGACAGGTGCCATGAACACTGAAGCTTTCTTT. Protein: CASRHSGTGAMNTEAFF.

Turning to this clonotype: The junction shows a germline mismatch at one end, possibly a read error. The chain employs TRBV11-2 and TRBJ2-1; D remains ambiguous. This CDR3 comprises 13 residues. CDR1 and CDR2 (germline): SGHAT, FQNNGV. The CDR3 is CASSLGPTNGQFF. The CDR3, as DNA: TGTGCCAGCAGCTTAGGACCAACTAATGGGCAGTTCTTC.

The sample holds many counts of this clonotype. This sequence joins TRBV29-1 and TRBJ2-3; the D gene is possibly TRBD2 (7 bases). Germline CDR1 and CDR2: SQVTM and ANQGSEA. The length of the CDR3 is 14 residues. Trimming took off 4 bases at V and 1 base at J, with 12 bases between the two ends. The CDR3 DNA is TGCAGCGTTGTGGACGGGGGGCGCACAGATACGCAGTATTTT. This encodes CSVVDGGRTDTQYF.

This clonotype has a count of ten or more. A read error may account for a junction end that differs from germline. The chain is built from TRBV7-7 and TRBJ2-5; the D gene could be TRBD1 or TRBD2 (6 bases each). The CDR3 runs 15 residues. Germline loops: CDR1 SSHAT, CDR2 FNYEAQ (reference sequence). CDR3 nucleotides: TGTGCTAGCAGCTTAGGTGCAGGGGCGGGGGAGACCCAGTACTTC. Protein sequence: CASSLGAGAGETQYF.

The CDR3 loop reads CASSWPEELPYRGLYGYTF. In nucleotides, the CDR3 is TGTGCCAGCAGCTGGCCCGAAGAACTGCCTTATCGTGGGTTATATGGCTACACCTTC. The rearrangement uses TRBV7-9 and TRBJ1-2, with unresolved D. Per germline, CDR1 SEHNR and CDR2 FQNEAQ (reference sequence). V was clipped by 4 bases and J by 5 bases, with 29 bases between them. The CDR3 covers 19 residues.

This clonotype was recorded only once. The chain couples TRBV12-3 or TRBV12-4 to TRBJ1-1; D is possibly TRBD1 (5 bases). V lost 5 bases, J lost 9 bases, and 13 bases lay in between. The CDR3 length is 12 residues. The CDR3 region has the DNA TGTGCCAGCAGTCGGACACCTAAACAAGCTTTCTTT. This codes for CASSRTPKQAFF.

The rearrangement joins TRBV11-2 to TRBJ2-4; D uncertain. The V and J ends lost 1 base and 2 bases respectively, with 15 bases between them. The CDR3 runs 17 residues. Germline CDR1 is SGHAT and CDR2 is FQNNGV. CDR3 region: CASSLGVGPQTKNIQYF. As DNA, the CDR3 is TGTGCCAGCAGCTTAGGAGTAGGACCTCAGACCAAAAACATTCAGTACTTC.

The rearrangement links TRBV5-4 to TRBJ2-2, with D unclear. The germline CDR1 and CDR2 sequences are SGHNT and YYREEE (reference sequence). Trimming removed 0 bases from V and 11 bases from J, with 11 bases in between. The CDR3 loop spans 13 amino acids. The CDR3 here is CASSLGPFGELFF. CDR3 in DNA: TGTGCCAGCAGCTTGGGGCCTTTCGGCGAGCTGTTTTTT.

The chain is built from TRBV24-1 and TRBJ2-2; D gene ambiguous. V lost 4 bases to trimming and J lost 4 bases, with 12 bases between them. Per germline, CDR1 KGHDR and CDR2 SFDVKD. The CDR3 covers 15 residues. The CDR3 nucleotides read TGTGCCACCAGTGACTCGGGCTGGGGCACCGGGGAGCTGTTTTTT. It is translated as CATSDSGWGTGELFF.

This clonotype was observed many times. The rearrangement uses TRBV5-1 and TRBJ1-5; possibly TRBD1 for D (5 bases). CDR1 and CDR2 from the germline V gene are SGHRS and YFSETQ. The germline V and J ends were trimmed by 2 bases and 0 bases, with 12 bases remaining between them. CDR3 size: 16 residues. This CDR3 is CASSFGGPNSNQPQHF. In DNA form, the CDR3 reads TGCGCCAGCAGCTTCGGGGGACCGAATAGCAATCAGCCCCAGCATTTT.

The J gene is TRBJ2-1, the V gene TRBV7-9; D gene uncertain. The CDR3 is 13 residues long. V lost 5 bases and J 7 bases, leaving 12 bases between the germline ends. Germline V lookup: CDR1 SEHNR, CDR2 FQNEAQ (reference sequence). The DNA for the CDR3 is TGTGCCAGCAGCCTGCTTTCGGATAATGAGCAGTTCTTC. Protein sequence: CASSLLSDNEQFF.

Details on this clonotype: This may arise from a read error, as a much more abundant clone is one base away. This chain's CDR3 is CASSLGWGTGAGTTIYF. The CDR3 nucleotides are TGTGCCAGCAGCTTAGGGTGGGGGACAGGGGCTGGAACCACCATATATTTT. V is TRBV9 and J is TRBJ1-3, with 10 bases that match TRBD1. The CDR3 loop spans 17 amino acids. The germline V gene encodes CDR1 SGDLS and CDR2 YYNGEE. Variable domain in full (rest from reference TRBV9 and TRBJ1-3): DSGVTQTPKHLITATGQRVTLRCSPRSGDLSVYWYQQSLDQGLQFLIQYYNGEERAKGNILERFSAQQFPDLHSELNLSSLELGDSALYFCASSLGWGTGAGTTIYFGEGSWLTVV.

The chain is built from TRBV19 and TRBJ1-5; possible D gene TRBD1, 6 bases. Trimming left V 7 bases short and J 5 bases short, with 15 bases between. Germline V gene data show CDR1 as LNHDA and CDR2 as SQIVND (reference sequence). The CDR3 spans 14 residues. The CDR3 loop reads CASKGTGAHQPQHF. The CDR3 bases are TGTGCCAGTAAAGGGACGGGGGCCCATCAGCCCCAGCATTTT.

This clonotype was observed many times. The genes are TRBV19 and TRBJ1-4; unclear D gene. The germline V and J ends were trimmed by 9 bases and 1 base, with 9 bases remaining between them. Germline V gene data show CDR1 as LNHDA and CDR2 as SQIVND (reference sequence). The CDR3 is made up of 13 amino acids. CDR3 sequence (DNA): TGTGCCAGCGGGTGGTTAACTAATGAAAAACTGTTTTTT. Its translation is CASGWLTNEKLFF.

This clonotype has just one count. A junction end diverges from the germline sequence, so it may reflect a read error. The chain combines TRBV6-2 or TRBV6-3 with TRBJ2-1; 10 nucleotides line up with TRBD2. The CDR3 loop spans 14 amino acids. Germline V lookup: CDR1 MNHEY, CDR2 SVGEGT. Here the CDR3 reads CASAAGGGYNEQFF. The CDR3 DNA is TGTGCCAGCGCAGCGGGAGGGGGATACAATGAGCAGTTTTTC.

The chain is built from TRBV25-1 and TRBJ2-5; possibly TRBD1 for D (6 bases). The germline CDR1 and CDR2 sequences are MGHDK and SYGVNS. The CDR3 extends over 15 amino acids. Trimming removed 4 bases at V and 1 base at J, with 13 bases between. CDR3 coding DNA: TGTGCCAGCAGTGCTTACAGGGCCGTCCAAGAGACCCAGTACTTC. Protein product: CASSAYRAVQETQYF.

The rearrangement joins TRBV2 to TRBJ1-4, with D unresolved. The CDR3 totals 15 residues. Trimming took 7 bases from V and 5 from J, leaving 17 bases between them. The germline V gene has CDR1 SNHLY and CDR2 FYNNEI. CDR3: CASIGGSTYNEKLFF. The CDR3 DNA is TGTGCCAGCATAGGCGGGAGTACGTACAATGAAAAACTGTTTTTT.